A selection of T cell receptor beta chains follows, all from one sample in a study of OX40 agonist ivuxolimab in advanced cancers. Clones were read by immunoSEQ multiplex PCR, and TCRdb kept only the in-frame ones, dropping some. Among around 67,000 clones listed, roughly 80% were seen once. Sequenced here: CD4+ or CD8+ T cells sorted from blood, sampled in a trial of the OX40 agonist ivuxolimab. The source is an adult with an advanced solid tumor such as melanoma, head and neck, liver or kidney cancer. Each CDR3 is given with its conserved first and last residue. D genes are given only for firm matches. Some rows mark clone size as missing; the rest say once, few, many or name a class of expanded clone.

TRBV5-8	NA	TRBD1	15	TRBJ1-2	TGTGCCAGCAGCTTCAGTACAGGGGGTAACTATGGCTACACCTTC	CASSFSTGGNYGYTF
TRBV10-2	once	NA	15	TRBJ1-5	TGCGCCACCGAGATGAACAGGTATAGCAATCAGCCCCAGCATTTT	CATEMNRYSNQPQHF
TRBV11-2	NA	NA	13	TRBJ1-1	TGTGCCAGCGCATCCCGGGGCAACACTGAAGCTTTCTTT	CASASRGNTEAFF
TRBV18	NA	NA	13	TRBJ2-3	TGTGCCAGCTCACCAACGTTGGCAGATACGCAGTATTTT	CASSPTLADTQYF
TRBV19	once	TRBD1	14	TRBJ1-5	TGTGCCAGTAGCCTCTTGGGACAGAATCAGCCCCAGCATTTT	CASSLLGQNQPQHF
TRBV4-3	NA	NA	16	TRBJ2-7	TGCGCCAGCAGCCAAGCTGTTCGGGGTGGGTCCTACGAGCAGTACTTC	CASSQAVRGGSYEQYF
TRBV18	NA	NA	15	TRBJ2-1	TGTGCCAGCTCACCGGGGGGACTGATCTACAATGAGCAGTTCTTC	CASSPGGLIYNEQFF
TRBV2	NA	NA	14	TRBJ1-5	TGTGCCAGCAGCCAGAGCAATAGCAATCAGCCCCAGCATTTT	CASSQSNSNQPQHF
TRBV6-6	NA	NA	12	TRBJ1-2	TGTGCCAGCAGTCAAAGAGACTATGGCTACACCTTC	CASSQRDYGYTF
TRBV7-2	NA	NA	13	TRBJ2-3	TGTGCCAGCAGCTCCCCCGCACAATATTTGCAGTATTTT	CASSSPAQYLQYF
TRBV4-3	medium-sized	NA	14	TRBJ1-5	TGCGCCAGCAGCCAAGGGATGGAGGTTCAGCCCCAGCATTTT	CASSQGMEVQPQHF
TRBV7-4	NA	TRBD1	15	TRBJ1-2	TGTGCCAGCAGGTCCTGCCCACAGGGGAGGAATGGCTACACCTTC	CASRSCPQGRNGYTF
TRBV4-1	few	NA	16	TRBJ2-7	TGCGCCAGCAGCCAAGTCCCGGGACTGACAGCCTACGAGCAGTACTTC	CASSQVPGLTAYEQYF
TRBV7-2	NA	NA	19	TRBJ2-5	TGTGCCAGCAGCTTAGCGTTGTGGAAGGAGGGGGGCCGTAAAGAGACCCAGTACTTC	CASSLALWKEGGRKETQYF
TRBV12-5	NA	NA	17	TRBJ2-6	TGTGCTAGTGGTTTGCCCCCTGGGATCTCTGGGGCCAACGTCCTGACTTTC	CASGLPPGISGANVLTF
TRBV6-1	NA	NA	15	TRBJ2-7	TGTGCCAGCAGTATACGAGCGGGCAACTCCTACGAGCAGTACTTC	CASSIRAGNSYEQYF
TRBV28	NA	NA	11	TRBJ1-2	TGTGCCAGCGGAAACCTCTATGGCTACACCTTC	CASGNLYGYTF
TRBV6-6	NA	NA	16	TRBJ1-5	TGTGCCAGCAGTTACTCAAGGGAGAGGAACAATCAGCCCCAGCATTTT	CASSYSRERNNQPQHF
TRBV15	NA	NA	14	TRBJ1-1	TGTGCCACCAGCAGAGATGTACAGAGCGCTGAAGCTTTCTTT	CATSRDVQSAEAFF
TRBV19	NA	NA	15	TRBJ2-5	TGTGCCAGTAGTATTTATGGTACAGGACAAGAGACCCAGTACTTC	CASSIYGTGQETQYF
TRBV13	NA	NA	13	TRBJ2-5	TGTGCCAGCAGCTTAAAGGGGCGGGGGACCCAGTACTTC	CASSLKGRGTQYF
TRBV5-4	NA	TRBD1	16	TRBJ1-2	TGTGCCAGCAGCTTGGTCGGGACAGGGGCTAACTATGGCTACACCTTC	CASSLVGTGANYGYTF
TRBV18	NA	TRBD1	16	TRBJ2-2	TGTGCCAGCTCACCACCGGACAGGGGGTACACCGGGGAGCTGTTTTTT	CASSPPDRGYTGELFF
TRBV7-2	NA	TRBD1	19	TRBJ1-6	TGTGCCAGCAGCTTCAGAACCGGGACAGGGACGCTAATCAGTTCACCCCTCCACTTT	CASSFRTGTGTLISSPLHF
TRBV5-1	NA	NA	15	TRBJ1-3	TGCGCCAGCAGCGGACCAGACAGCTCTGGAAACACCATATATTTT	CASSGPDSSGNTIYF
TRBV7-3	NA	NA	11	TRBJ2-4	TGTGCCAGCAGCCCCGGGAAGGGACTGTACTTC	CASSPGKGLYF